The next 29 T cell receptor beta chains were all read from a single sample in a study of Ad26.COV2.S vaccination and SARS-CoV-2 variants. Treatment: about 20 received Ad26.COV2.S at low or high dose, single or two shots; five or six received placebo; per-sample allocation not given. Sampling happened 63 days after the first vaccine or placebo injection. The data were produced by immunoSEQ multiplex PCR, yet TCRdb's version contains in-frame clones alone and is incomplete. Of about 400,000 clones listed, around nine tenths were seen once; the top ten hold around 1.8%. This specimen was peripheral blood, taken in a trial of Ad26.COV2.S vaccine versus placebo. The receptors were sampled from a person aged 18-65 years who received the Ad26.COV2.S COVID-19 vaccine or a placebo.

The DNA for the CDR3 is TGTGCCAGCCTGGACCGTCTAGCCAAAAACATTCAGTACTTC. This codes for CASLDRLAKNIQYF. The gene calls are TRBV28 and TRBJ2-4; D not resolved. This CDR3 spans 14 amino acids. Trimming removed 8 bases from V and 0 bases from J, with 11 bases in between. CDR1 is MDHEN, CDR2 SYDVKM, per germline. Drawing the rest from reference TRBV28 and TRBJ2-4, the complete variable domain is DVKVTQSSRYLVKRTGEKVFLECVQDMDHENMFWYRQDPGLGLRLIYFSYDVKMKEKGDIPEGYSVSREKKERFSLILESASTNQTSMYLCASLDRLAKNIQYFGAGTRLSVL.

The gene calls are TRBV18 and TRBJ2-3; D not certain. This CDR3 is built from 16 residues. Germline-derived CDR1 and CDR2 are KGHSH and LQKENI. Trimming took 3 bases from V and 0 from J, leaving 13 bases between them. The CDR3 here is CASSPSLRSSTDTQYF. CDR3 nucleotide sequence: TGTGCCAGCTCACCCAGCCTGCGATCTAGCACAGATACGCAGTATTTT. The variable domain in full, completed from reference TRBV18 and TRBJ2-3, reads NAGVMQNPRHLVRRRGQEARLRCSPMKGHSHVYWYRQLPEEGLKFMVYLQKENIIDESGMPKERFSAEFPKEGPSILRIQQVVRGDSAAYFCASSPSLRSSTDTQYFGPGTRLTVL.

The chain couples TRBV2 to TRBJ2-1; 12 bases are a match to TRBD2. V shed 6 bases and J 6 bases; nucleotides not matched to a gene: 9. This CDR3 comprises 16 residues. CDR1 is SNHLY and CDR2 is FYNNEI in the germline V gene. The CDR3 DNA reads TGTGCCAGCAGCCCGTCCAGACTAGCGGGAGCCAATGAGCAGTTCTTC. Residues: CASSPSRLAGANEQFF. Using reference TRBV2 and TRBJ2-1 for the parts outside the CDR3, the full variable domain is EPEVTQTPSHQVTQMGQEVILRCVPISNHLYFYWYRQILGQKVEFLVSFYNNEISEKSEIFDDQFSVERPDGSNFTLKIRSTKLEDSAMYFCASSPSRLAGANEQFFGPGTRLTVL.

The DNA for the CDR3 is TGTGCCAGCCAGACACCCTGGGGGTACAATGAGCAGTTCTTC. It codes for CASQTPWGYNEQFF. This chain uses TRBV28 with TRBJ2-1, with D perhaps assigned TRBD1 or TRBD2 (5 bases each). CDR1 MDHEN and CDR2 SYDVKM come from the germline V gene. The V end lost 8 bases, the J end lost 4 bases, and 15 bases lay between the germline ends. The CDR3 runs to 14 residues. Drawing the rest from reference TRBV28 and TRBJ2-1, the complete variable domain is DVKVTQSSRYLVKRTGEKVFLECVQDMDHENMFWYRQDPGLGLRLIYFSYDVKMKEKGDIPEGYSVSREKKERFSLILESASTNQTSMYLCASQTPWGYNEQFFGPGTRLTVL.

The chain uses TRBV11-2 and TRBJ1-2; tentative D call: TRBD1 (5 bases). Germline V gene lookup returns CDR1 SGHAT and CDR2 FQNNGV. V was cut by 6 bases and J by 6 bases, with 14 bases left in between. The CDR3 is 13 amino acids. This CDR3 reads CASRPRGGDGYTF. CDR3 sequence (DNA): TGTGCCAGCAGACCTAGGGGTGGTGATGGCTACACCTTC.

This clone was counted a single time. The chain joins TRBV19 to TRBJ2-2; D is undetermined. Between the trimmed V and J ends, which lost 1 base and 1 base, there was a span of 7 bases. Per germline, CDR1 LNHDA and CDR2 SQIVND (reference sequence). The CDR3 is made up of 15 amino acids. CDR3: CASSIGRMNTGELFF. The CDR3 DNA follows: TGTGCCAGTAGTATAGGACGGATGAACACCGGGGAGCTGTTTTTT.

The chain carries TRBV7-2 and TRBJ2-5; 8 nucleotides match TRBD2. CDR3 length: 14 residues. Looked up from germline, CDR1 is SGHTA and CDR2 is FQGNSA. Trimming removed 5 bases from V and 9 bases from J; junction bases left unmatched: 11. Here the CDR3 reads CASSPLRGVVAQYF. Written as DNA, the CDR3 is TGTGCCAGCAGCCCCTTGCGGGGGGTAGTCGCCCAGTACTTC.

The V call is TRBV6-1, the J call TRBJ1-3; possibly TRBD1 for D (5 bases). This CDR3 comprises 15 residues. V was pared by 2 bases and J by 2 bases, with 10 bases between. Germline loops: CDR1 MNHNS, CDR2 SASEGT. This CDR3 is CASSEWWDPGNTIYF. The CDR3, as DNA: TGTGCCAGCAGTGAATGGTGGGACCCTGGAAACACCATATATTTT.

The chain carries TRBV7-2 and TRBJ2-3, with TRBD2 matching over 13 bases. The CDR3 runs to 15 residues. The V gene's germline CDR1 is SGHTA and CDR2 FQGNSA. The J segment lost 3 bases and the V segment lost 5 bases, leaving 2 bases of the junction unmatched. CDR3 DNA sequence: TGTGCCAGCAGCATACTAGCGGGAGGGACAGATACGCAGTATTTT. It yields the protein CASSILAGGTDTQYF.

The CDR3 is CAIKRGNSGNSYNEQFF. For the CDR3, the DNA is TGTGCCATCAAAAGGGGAAATAGCGGAAACTCCTACAATGAGCAGTTCTTC. This chain links TRBV10-3 with TRBJ2-1; weak D call: TRBD2 (6 bases). This CDR3 has 17 residues. Germline V lookup: CDR1 ENHRY, CDR2 SYGVKD. Between the trimmed V and J ends, which lost 7 bases and 0 bases, there was a span of 19 bases.

The chain couples TRBV7-2 to TRBJ2-7, with D perhaps TRBD1 or TRBD2 (5 bases each). CDR3 length equals 14 residues. Germline assignment: CDR1 SGHTA and CDR2 FQGNSA. V lost 1 base to trimming and J lost 8 bases, with 15 bases between them. The CDR3, as DNA: TGTGCCAGCAGCTTAGAGCCTAGTGGGGGTCAGCAGTACTTC. Amino acid sequence: CASSLEPSGGQQYF.

V gene TRBV9 combines with J gene TRBJ1-1; maybe TRBD1 (6 bases). The germline V gene encodes CDR1 SGDLS and CDR2 YYNGEE. Trimming removed 3 bases from V and 0 bases from J, with 12 bases in between. The CDR3 is 15 residues long. CDR3 protein: CASSAHGQLNTEAFF. CDR3 coding DNA: TGTGCCAGCAGCGCCCACGGACAGTTGAACACTGAAGCTTTCTTT. Based on the CDR3 plus reference TRBV9 and TRBJ1-1, the full variable domain is DSGVTQTPKHLITATGQRVTLRCSPRSGDLSVYWYQQSLDQGLQFLIQYYNGEERAKGNILERFSAQQFPDLHSELNLSSLELGDSALYFCASSAHGQLNTEAFFGQGTRLTVV.

This chain joins TRBV10-3 and TRBJ2-7; 8 nucleotides match TRBD2. This CDR3 region has 14 residues. V was pared by 9 bases and J by 3 bases, with 10 bases of the junction left unmatched. CDR1 is ENHRY, CDR2 SYGVKD, per germline. CDR3 DNA: TGTGCCATACGACGGGAGGGCACAGGCTACGAGCAGTACTTC. Translating gives CAIRREGTGYEQYF.

In nucleotides, the CDR3 is TGTGCCAGCAGCTTGGGACGGTCCGAGCAGTACTTC. Protein product: CASSLGRSEQYF. V is TRBV5-4 and J is TRBJ2-7; D gene uncertain. Deletions cut 0 bases from V and 6 bases from J, with 7 bases between. This CDR3 region has 12 residues. Germline assignment: CDR1 SGHNT and CDR2 YYREEE (reference sequence).

This rearrangement joins TRBV5-1 to TRBJ2-7; 8 nucleotides line up with TRBD1. The CDR3 contains 14 residues. The V gene's germline CDR1 is SGHRS and CDR2 YFSETQ. Germline trimming cut 4 bases from V and 2 bases from J; bases unmatched to any gene: 5. CDR3 in DNA: TGCGCCAGCAGCCGAACGACAGGGGCCTACGAGCAGTACTTC. It codes for CASSRTTGAYEQYF.

In DNA form, the CDR3 reads TGTGCCAGCAGCTTAGCGGAGGGACTTAATGATGAGCAGTTCTTC. It encodes CASSLAEGLNDEQFF. The chain recombines TRBV7-6 with TRBJ2-1; possibly TRBD2 for D (6 bases). Germline CDR1 reads SGHVS; CDR2 reads FNYEAQ. Trimming removed 0 bases at V and 8 bases at J, with 14 bases between. This CDR3 is built from 15 residues. The full variable domain, its missing parts supplied by reference TRBV7-6 and TRBJ2-1, is GAGVSQSPRYKVTKRGQDVALRCDPISGHVSLYWYRQALGQGPEFLTYFNYEAQQDKSGLPNDRFSAERPEGSISTLTIQRTEQRDSAMYRCASSLAEGLNDEQFFGPGTRLTVL.

V and J are TRBV2 and TRBJ2-3; 7 nucleotides align to TRBD2. The V gene's germline CDR1 is SNHLY and CDR2 FYNNEI. Trimming at V came to 8 bases and at J to 3 bases, leaving 11 bases not matched to a gene. This CDR3 has 15 amino acids. CDR3 DNA: TGTGCCAGCCTTGGACGGGCGGGAGCAACAGATACGCAGTATTTT. It codes for CASLGRAGATDTQYF.

The V call is TRBV6-6, the J call TRBJ2-7, with 7 bases matching TRBD1. This CDR3 contains 13 residues. The V gene end was trimmed by 5 bases and the J gene end by 4 bases; junction bases not matched to a gene: 5. Germline loops: CDR1 MNHNY, CDR2 SVGAGI (reference sequence). CDR3 sequence: CASSRQGVYEQYF. For the CDR3, the DNA is TGTGCCAGCAGTCGGCAGGGGGTTTACGAGCAGTACTTC.

Comment on this clone: This sample includes further DNA sequences coding for the same CDR3. The J gene is TRBJ2-7, the V gene TRBV28, with 7 nucleotides matching TRBD2. This CDR3 spans 14 amino acids. The V segment lost 3 bases and the J segment 5 bases; nucleotides outside the gene matches: 7. The germline gives CDR1 MDHEN, CDR2 SYDVKM. For the CDR3, the DNA is TGTGCCAGCAGTTTGGGGGGGAGTTTAAACGAGCAGTACTTC. Translating it yields CASSLGGSLNEQYF.

V is TRBV10-3 and J is TRBJ2-7; D unclear. CDR1 is ENHRY, CDR2 SYGVKD, per germline. The ends were cut back, 2 bases at V and 6 bases at J, with 11 bases in the middle. The CDR3 is 13 amino acids. The CDR3 sequence: CAISERSGTEQYF. The CDR3 bases are TGTGCCATCAGTGAGAGATCGGGTACCGAGCAGTACTTC.

V gene TRBV12-3 or TRBV12-4 combines with J gene TRBJ1-3; no reliable D call. The CDR3 covers 12 residues. V lost 5 bases and J 4 bases, leaving 6 bases between the germline ends. The chain's CDR3 is CASSQSGNTIYF. Here the CDR3 DNA reads TGTGCCAGCAGTCAATCGGGAAACACCATATATTTT.

The V and J genes are TRBV5-4 and TRBJ2-3; 11 bases fit TRBD2. J was trimmed by 1 base and V by 3 bases; bases with no gene match: 7. The CDR3 runs to 17 residues. The germline V gene has CDR1 SGHNT and CDR2 YYREEE (reference sequence). The DNA of the CDR3 is TGTGCCAGCAGCTCTTTAGCGGGAGGGCCCGGCACAGATACGCAGTATTTT. Protein sequence: CASSSLAGGPGTDTQYF.

J is TRBJ2-7 and V is TRBV5-1, with TRBD1 matching over 10 bases. V lost 9 bases and J lost 9; bases outside the gene matches: 12. CDR3 length: 13 amino acids. Germline CDR1 is SGHRS and CDR2 is YFSETQ. Here the CDR3 DNA reads TGCGCCACCGGACCGGGACAGGGGTCCGGGCAGTACTTC. Amino acid sequence: CATGPGQGSGQYF.

The chain couples TRBV7-9 to TRBJ2-7, with D uncertain. CDR3 length equals 13 residues. V gave up 5 bases and J gave up 6 bases, with 14 bases separating them. Germline lookup yields CDR1 SEHNR and CDR2 FQNEAQ (reference sequence). This chain's CDR3 is CASSEARSVEQYF. The DNA of the CDR3 is TGTGCCAGCAGCGAGGCCCGATCGGTCGAGCAGTACTTC.

The V and J genes are TRBV19 and TRBJ2-4; D gene unclear. The CDR3 contains 15 residues. The V end lost 3 bases, the J end lost 1 base, and 10 bases lay between the germline ends. Looked up from germline, CDR1 is LNHDA and CDR2 is SQIVND (reference sequence). CDR3 amino acids: CASSISGTAKNIQYF. The CDR3 nucleotides read TGTGCCAGTAGTATCTCGGGCACGGCCAAAAACATTCAGTACTTC. The whole variable domain, remainder taken from reference TRBV19 and TRBJ2-4, is DGGITQSPKYLFRKEGQNVTLSCEQNLNHDAMYWYRQDPGQGLRLIYYSQIVNDFQKGDIAEGYSVSREKKESFPLTVTSAQKNPTAFYLCASSISGTAKNIQYFGAGTRLSVL.

The chain links TRBV9 to TRBJ2-2; TRBD2 matches at 10 bases. The CDR3 consists of 15 residues. The ends lost 7 bases at V and 7 bases at J; junction bases unmatched: 10. CDR1 is SGDLS, CDR2 YYNGEE, per germline. The CDR3 sequence: CASAGASGRIGELFF. For the CDR3, the DNA is TGTGCCAGCGCGGGGGCTAGCGGGAGAATCGGGGAGCTGTTTTTT.

This clone was recorded only once. This chain links TRBV19 with TRBJ2-5; D gene unclear. In germline, CDR1 is LNHDA, CDR2 SQIVND (reference sequence). V lost 5 bases and J 5 bases, leaving 12 bases between the germline ends. CDR3 length: 13 residues. The CDR3 protein is CASSLTAPETQYF. DNA for the CDR3: TGTGCCAGTAGTCTCACTGCGCCGGAGACCCAGTACTTC.

This chain connects TRBV5-4 to TRBJ2-3; 8 bases line up with TRBD2. J gave up 0 bases and V 4 bases, and 10 bases lay outside the gene matches. The germline V gene has CDR1 SGHNT and CDR2 YYREEE (reference sequence). This CDR3 is built from 17 residues. CDR3 region: CASSGALAGSSTDTQYF. Here the CDR3 DNA reads TGTGCCAGCAGCGGTGCCCTAGCGGGCTCTAGCACAGATACGCAGTATTTT.

V is TRBV19 and J is TRBJ2-5; TRBD1 agrees at 10 bases. The V gene end was trimmed by 8 bases and the J gene end by 0 bases; junction bases not matched to a gene: 3. This CDR3 comprises 14 residues. Germline V CDR1 and CDR2: LNHDA, SQIVND (reference sequence). For the CDR3, the DNA is TGTGCCAGTCAGGACAGGGGGTACCAAGAGACCCAGTACTTC. Encoded protein: CASQDRGYQETQYF.